This passage covers 20 T cell receptor beta chains from one sample sequenced in a study of shared clonotypes between healthy human individuals. Produced via immunoSEQ multiplex PCR; TCRdb's table is partial and in-frame only. The profile shows some 2.4 million clones, 90% to 95% of them singletons. The source material was naive CD4+ T cells from PBMCs. Regarding subset: CD45RA+ positively selected. These receptors originate from a man aged 18 to 30 in good health. Some clones in this sample may be carry-over from other donors' samples.

The rearrangement links TRBV7-8 to TRBJ2-6; TRBD2 is a possible D gene (5 bases). Trimming removed 5 bases at V and 5 bases at J, with 19 bases between. Germline V lookup: CDR1 SGHVS, CDR2 FQNEAQ. The CDR3 covers 17 residues. The chain's CDR3 is CASSPRTWGSRANVLTF. The CDR3 nucleotides read TGTGCCAGCAGCCCGCGGACTTGGGGTTCGAGGGCCAACGTCCTGACTTTC.

The V and J genes are TRBV18 and TRBJ1-4; 8 positions agree with TRBD1. The length of the CDR3 is 15 residues. The V gene end was trimmed by 4 bases and the J gene end by 7 bases; junction bases not matched to a gene: 8. The germline V gene encodes CDR1 KGHSH and CDR2 LQKENI. The CDR3 DNA reads TGTGCCAGCTCACAGCCAGGGGGCTGGGGTGAAAAACTGTTTTTT. Amino acid sequence: CASSQPGGWGEKLFF. Complete variable domain (other parts from reference TRBV18 and TRBJ1-4): NAGVMQNPRHLVRRRGQEARLRCSPMKGHSHVYWYRQLPEEGLKFMVYLQKENIIDESGMPKERFSAEFPKEGPSILRIQQVVRGDSAAYFCASSQPGGWGEKLFFGSGTQLSVL.

The chain recombines TRBV7-9 with TRBJ1-5, with 7 bases fitting TRBD1. The V gene's germline CDR1 is SEHNR and CDR2 FQNEAQ (reference sequence). The J segment lost 1 base and the V segment lost 5 bases, leaving 5 bases of the junction unmatched. CDR3 length equals 15 residues. Here the CDR3 reads CASSRGQNSNQPQHF. The CDR3, as DNA: TGTGCCAGCAGCAGGGGACAGAACAGCAATCAGCCCCAGCATTTT.

The chain is built from TRBV18 and TRBJ2-1; D may correspond to TRBD1 or TRBD2 (5 bases each). The CDR3 consists of 16 residues. Trimming took 2 bases from V and 10 from J, leaving 21 bases between them. Germline V gene data show CDR1 as KGHSH and CDR2 as LQKENI. CDR3 sequence (DNA): TGTGCCAGCTCACCAGCTCCGGGACGAACAAGGGGCGAGCAGTTCTTC. Protein product: CASSPAPGRTRGEQFF.

A remark on this clone: Other nucleotide sequences in the sample specify the same CDR3. V and J are TRBV7-2 and TRBJ1-5, with unresolved D. Trimming shortened V by 4 bases and J by 4 bases, and 11 bases separated the two germline ends. The germline V gene has CDR1 SGHTA and CDR2 FQGNSA. This CDR3 has 14 residues. This chain's CDR3 is CASSSRTGNQPQHF. As DNA, the CDR3 is TGTGCCAGCAGCTCACGGACGGGAAATCAGCCCCAGCATTTT. The full variable domain, its missing parts supplied by reference TRBV7-2 and TRBJ1-5, is GAGVSQSPSNKVTEKGKDVELRCDPISGHTALYWYRQSLGQGLEFLIYFQGNSAPDKSGLPSDRFSAERTGGSVSTLTIQRTQQEDSAVYLCASSSRTGNQPQHFGDGTRLSIL.

The chain is built from TRBV5-1 and TRBJ2-1, with TRBD2 matching 13 bases. Germline lookup yields CDR1 SGHRS and CDR2 YFSETQ. V gave up 4 bases and J gave up 9 bases; unmatched junction bases: 7. The length of the CDR3 is 15 residues. The DNA of the CDR3 is TGCGCCAGCAGCCCCGGGACTAGCGGGGTGGGTGAGCAGTTCTTC. Translation gives CASSPGTSGVGEQFF.

The chain is built from TRBV7-9 and TRBJ1-3; no firm D call. Trimming cost V 4 bases and J 1 base, with 8 bases left between them. Germline loops: CDR1 SEHNR, CDR2 FQNEAQ (reference sequence). The CDR3 runs to 14 residues. In nucleotides, the CDR3 is TGTGCCAGCAGCTCCCCGGGTTCTGGAAACACCATATATTTT. Translated, it gives CASSSPGSGNTIYF.

The chain uses TRBV11-3 and TRBJ2-2, with 9 bases that match TRBD2. Germline CDR1 reads SGHNT; CDR2 reads YENEEA. The CDR3 consists of 16 residues. V trimming: 5 bases; J trimming: 6 bases; junction bases outside the gene matches: 10. The CDR3 sequence is CASSPLSGRFAGELFF. In DNA, the CDR3 is TGTGCCAGCAGCCCCCTTAGCGGGAGATTCGCCGGGGAGCTGTTTTTT.

V is TRBV4-1 and J is TRBJ1-4; D is unresolved. This CDR3 is built from 16 residues. Looked up from germline, CDR1 is MGHRA and CDR2 is YSYEKL. Between the trimmed V and J ends, which lost 6 bases and 3 bases, there was a span of 17 bases. The CDR3 DNA follows: TGCGCCAGCAGGCAAATGCAATATGTGGCTAATGAAAAACTGTTTTTT. The encoded protein is CASRQMQYVANEKLFF.

The rearrangement links TRBV28 to TRBJ2-1, with D possibly matching TRBD2 (5 bases). The CDR3 runs 15 residues. Germline assignment: CDR1 MDHEN and CDR2 SYDVKM. Trimming removed 2 bases from V and 3 bases from J, with 11 bases in between. The CDR3 DNA reads as TGTGCCAGCAGTTTAGCTCTAGCACTCTACAATGAGCAGTTCTTC. This codes for CASSLALALYNEQFF.

The chain employs TRBV2 and TRBJ1-4, with 10 bases lining up with TRBD1. Germline values: CDR1 SNHLY, CDR2 FYNNEI. CDR3 size: 15 residues. Unmatched junction bases numbered 8, after V lost 6 bases and J lost 7 bases. The CDR3 DNA reads TGTGCCAGCAGGGTTGACAGGGGGCTTAGTGAAAAACTGTTTTTT. It yields the protein CASRVDRGLSEKLFF. The full variable domain, rest sourced from reference TRBV2 and TRBJ1-4, is EPEVTQTPSHQVTQMGQEVILRCVPISNHLYFYWYRQILGQKVEFLVSFYNNEISEKSEIFDDQFSVERPDGSNFTLKIRSTKLEDSAMYFCASRVDRGLSEKLFFGSGTQLSVL.

The chain joins TRBV10-3 to TRBJ1-2, with D possibly matching TRBD1 (5 bases). Germline loops: CDR1 ENHRY, CDR2 SYGVKD. The CDR3 runs 13 residues. The V end lost 4 bases, the J end lost 6 bases, and 12 bases lay between the germline ends. The CDR3 DNA is TGTGCCATCAGTGGGGTAGGGGTGGATGGCTACACCTTC. Its protein is CAISGVGVDGYTF.

Points on this clone: The sample holds other DNA sequences that translate to the same CDR3. The chain couples TRBV6-6 to TRBJ1-5, with D unresolved. The CDR3 contains 13 residues. Germline loops: CDR1 MNHNY, CDR2 SVGAGI (reference sequence). With 0 bases removed from V and 6 bases from J, the gap between germline ends came to 6 bases. CDR3 loop: CASSYSRGQPQHF. DNA for the CDR3: TGTGCCAGCAGTTACTCTCGGGGTCAGCCCCAGCATTTT.

The chain carries TRBV9 and TRBJ1-4, with TRBD1 identical over 7 bases. Trimming took 0 bases from V and 8 from J; bases not matched to a gene: 7. Per germline, CDR1 SGDLS and CDR2 YYNGEE. CDR3 length: 15 residues. CDR3 DNA sequence: TGTGCCAGCAGCGTAGGAGGACAGGTTGGCGAAAAACTGTTTTTT. Its translation: CASSVGGQVGEKLFF.

The gene calls are TRBV9 and TRBJ2-3; 10 bases fit TRBD2. CDR3 length: 16 amino acids. The J segment lost 5 bases and the V segment lost 0 bases, leaving 6 bases of the junction unmatched. Germline assignment: CDR1 SGDLS and CDR2 YYNGEE. For the CDR3, the DNA is TGTGCCAGCAGCGTAGGAATAGCGGGAGGTATAGATACGCAGTATTTT. It yields the protein CASSVGIAGGIDTQYF.

The chain couples TRBV11-3 to TRBJ1-1; TRBD1 might be the D (5 bases). There are 13 residues in the CDR3. The ends were cut back, 4 bases at V and 6 bases at J, with 12 bases in the middle. Germline V gives CDR1 SGHNT, CDR2 YENEEA. The CDR3 coding sequence is TGTGCCAGCAGCTCCAAGCAGGGTTCTGAAGCTTTCTTT. As protein: CASSSKQGSEAFF.

This sequence joins TRBV23-1 and TRBJ1-5, with D hard to call. TRBV23-1 is recorded as an ORF, its role being uncertain. The CDR3 loop spans 18 amino acids. V lost 2 bases to trimming and J lost 2 bases, with 19 bases between them. The CDR3 region is CASSQAAPGFWCNQPQHF. Written as DNA, the CDR3 is TGCGCCAGCAGTCAAGCGGCCCCCGGATTTTGGTGCAATCAGCCCCAGCATTTT.

This chain uses TRBV11-2 with TRBJ1-2; tentative D call: TRBD1 (5 bases). This CDR3 contains 12 residues. Per germline, CDR1 SGHAT and CDR2 FQNNGV. Trimming pared 3 bases from V and 7 bases from J, leaving 9 bases between. The chain's CDR3 is CASSFQGPGYTF. CDR3 bases: TGTGCCAGCAGCTTCCAGGGCCCTGGCTACACCTTC.

The chain recombines TRBV28 with TRBJ1-1; 8 bases align to TRBD1. V was pared by 3 bases and J by 5 bases, with 11 bases of the junction left unmatched. This CDR3 has 16 residues. CDR1 is MDHEN and CDR2 is SYDVKM in the germline V gene. CDR3 loop: CASSFPPGGRGTEAFF. CDR3 in DNA: TGTGCCAGCAGTTTCCCCCCAGGGGGCCGGGGTACTGAAGCTTTCTTT.

Remarks on this clone: Other DNA sequences in this sample translate to the same CDR3. The V and J genes are TRBV18 and TRBJ1-1; TRBD1 is a possible D gene (5 bases). Deletions cut 3 bases from V and 1 base from J, with 9 bases between. CDR1 and CDR2 (germline): KGHSH, LQKENI. The CDR3 has 14 residues. The CDR3 sequence: CASSPGRGNTEAFF. The CDR3 region has the DNA TGTGCCAGCTCACCGGGGCGAGGGAACACTGAAGCTTTCTTT.